This T cell receptor (beta chain) was retrieved from a study of shared T cell receptors in the human thymus. Measured with immunoSEQ multiplex PCR; TCRdb has only the in-frame clones, and not every one. There are hundreds of thousands of clones in the sample; 70% to 90% occur only once, and under 0.01% lies in the top ten. Trimming removed 6 bases from V and 4 bases from J, with 13 bases in between. CDR3 size: 14 residues. Germline V gene data show CDR1 as LNHNV and CDR2 as YYDKDF (reference sequence). The sample was also reused in another study, on human thymus T cells. From that study: Biased V and J segment usage appeared in thymus and peripheral blood.

The specimen sequenced was thymocytes. The chain carries TRBV15 and TRBJ1-5; the D gene is possibly TRBD1 (6 bases). The origin of this receptor is a boy in the first two years of life with a congenital heart defect. In nucleotides, the CDR3 is TGTGCCACCAGTAGGGGGTTCGGGAATCAGCCCCAGCATTTT. As protein: CATSRGFGNQPQHF.